The 9 T cell receptor beta chains in this list originate from one sample, sequenced in a study of CD8+ T cells in alopecia areata. cDNA reverse transcribed from extracted RNA served as the sequencing template. Libraries were prepared by immunoSEQ multiplex PCR; TCRdb keeps only in-frame clonotypes and omits some of them. The table lists about 140,000 clones, about 54% of them singletons. Sample: CD4+ T cells sorted from blood. These receptors all come from a human donor in good health.

This chain connects TRBV2 to TRBJ2-2; D unresolved. Germline CDR1 is SNHLY and CDR2 is FYNNEI. V was shortened by 7 bases and J by 6 bases, with 6 bases between the two germline ends. The CDR3 is made up of 11 amino acids. This chain's CDR3 is CASNEAGELFF. CDR3 nucleotide sequence: TGTGCCAGCAATGAGGCCGGGGAGCTGTTTTTT.

To note about this clone: Other DNA sequences in the sample encode the same CDR3. The genes are TRBV5-1 and TRBJ2-7, with a tentative D call TRBD1 (6 bases). Germline loops: CDR1 SGHRS, CDR2 YFSETQ. Trimming removed 0 bases at V and 2 bases at J, with 6 bases between. CDR3 length: 13 amino acids. The CDR3 loop is CASSLEGAYEQYF. The DNA for the CDR3 is TGCGCCAGCAGCTTGGAGGGGGCCTACGAGCAGTACTTC.

This chain joins TRBV6-6 and TRBJ2-3; 8 bases agree with TRBD2. The CDR3 consists of 14 residues. Germline CDR1 reads MNHNY; CDR2 reads SVGAGI (reference sequence). Trimming took 6 bases from V and 0 from J; bases not matched to a gene: 2. The CDR3 spells CASRPSGSTDTQYF. CDR3 sequence (DNA): TGTGCCAGCAGACCTAGCGGGAGCACAGATACGCAGTATTTT.

The gene calls are TRBV2 and TRBJ2-3; D is undetermined. The V end was cut by 5 bases, the J end by 2 bases, with 11 bases between. Germline CDR1 and CDR2: SNHLY and FYNNEI. The CDR3 spans 14 residues. The CDR3 is CASSSRIYTDTQYF. DNA of the CDR3: TGTGCCAGCAGTTCCCGGATATACACAGATACGCAGTATTTT.

Only a few counts were recorded for this clone. The chain joins TRBV9 to TRBJ2-3; 9 bases map to TRBD1. CDR1 and CDR2 (germline): SGDLS, YYNGEE. This CDR3 comprises 16 residues. With 3 bases clipped from V and 3 bases from J, the junction kept 8 bases outside the gene matches. The CDR3 spells CASSGRYRGRTDTQYF. CDR3 sequence (DNA): TGTGCCAGCAGCGGTCGTTACAGGGGGCGAACAGATACGCAGTATTTT.

The chain couples TRBV6-5 to TRBJ1-1; TRBD1 is a possible D gene (5 bases). The V gene lost 4 bases and the J gene lost 8 bases, with 8 bases spanning the gap. The CDR3 loop spans 11 amino acids. CDR1 is MNHEY and CDR2 is SVGAGI in the germline V gene. The CDR3 DNA sequence: TGTGCCAGCAGTTCGGACATCGAAGCTTTCTTT. Amino acid sequence: CASSSDIEAFF.

Of note for this clone: The junction departs from the called germline gene at one end, perhaps through a read error. The chain joins TRBV7-9 to TRBJ2-2; 7 nucleotides match TRBD1. This CDR3 contains 16 residues. The V gene's germline CDR1 is SEHNR and CDR2 FQNEAQ (reference sequence). CDR3 amino acids: CASSPLGQTNTGKLFF. The CDR3 nucleotides read TGTGCCAGCAGCCCGTTGGGACAGACGAACACCGGGAAGCTGTTTTTT.

V is TRBV6-5 and J is TRBJ2-7, with D possibly TRBD2 on 6 matching bases. Trimming stripped 8 bases from V and 2 bases from J, with 13 bases between. Germline V gene data show CDR1 as MNHEY and CDR2 as SVGAGI. CDR3 length equals 13 residues. The CDR3 coding sequence is TGTGCCAGCGTCAGGGCGGGGACCTACGAGCAGTACTTC. Translation: CASVRAGTYEQYF.

J is TRBJ2-3 and V is TRBV23-1, with a tentative D call TRBD2 (6 bases). TRBV23-1 qualifies as an ORF whose function is uncertain. V lost 4 bases and J 12 bases, leaving 8 bases between the germline ends. CDR3 length: 10 amino acids. The CDR3 here is CASSLGSQYF. The CDR3 bases are TGCGCCAGCAGTCTCGGGAGTCAGTATTTT.